This TCR beta chain was profiled in a study of tumor-infiltrating lymphocytes in primary liver carcinoma. V lost 3 bases and J lost 8, with 11 bases in between. This CDR3 comprises 13 residues. Overall study findings and caveats: Tumors reached a significantly greater top-250-clone fraction than blood did (p = 0.039).

Reverse transcription of roughly 470 ng total RNA with a constant-region primer produced TCR beta cDNA. ARM-PCR, slightly modified, supplied the TCR beta libraries through three nested multiplex PCR rounds. Amplification in the first two PCR rounds was performed using TRBV1-TRBV30 forward primers and a C-beta reverse primer for around 10 cycles each. TCRdb re-called the multiplex PCR reads through MiXCR, storing one row per CDR3 protein. The table records about 310,000 distinct CDR3 sequences, roughly three fifths of them present only once. Germline DNA was also extracted, and blood RNA was taken from unsorted whole blood. This clonotype appeared a few times. The antigen is not known.

The receptor's source is a woman in her 30s with primary liver carcinoma and hepatitis B virus infection. The chain uses TRBV12-3 or TRBV12-4 and TRBJ2-1; D is uncertain. Sequencing used peripheral blood. The CDR3 here is CASSFVLGYEQFF. The CDR3 bases are TGTGCCAGCAGTTTTGTTCTCGGGTATGAGCAGTTCTTC.